What follows are 11 T cell receptor beta chains derived from one specimen sequenced in a study of tumor-infiltrating lymphocytes in oesophageal squamous cell carcinoma. TCRdb ran MiXCR on the PCR reads and lists one entry per CDR3 protein. The repertoire holds 14,000 or so distinct CDR3 sequences, with around 50% as singletons. The sequenced sample was esophageal tumor tissue. The receptors were gathered from a male donor with esophageal squamous cell carcinoma.

Note on this clonotype: One end of the junction fails to match germline, which may point to a read error. This chain uses TRBV27 with TRBJ2-4; perhaps D is TRBD1 or TRBD2 (5 bases each). The germline CDR1 and CDR2 sequences are MNHEY and SMNVEV (reference sequence). The CDR3 is 15 amino acids. The CDR3 region has the DNA TGTGCCAGCAGGCCCGGGACCGCATCGATAAACATTCAGTACTTT. This sequence encodes CASRPGTASINIQYF.

Concerning this clonotype itself: The CDR3 does not close with the conserved phenylalanine or tryptophan, likely indicating a read error. The DNA is omitted, as the CDR3 cannot be located on it reliably, and the CDR3 follows TCRdb's listing. The rearrangement joins TRBV6-1 to TRBJ2-1; the table assigns TRBD1, which was not confirmed against the DNA. The CDR3 sequence runs 19 residues, both termini included. The germline gives CDR1 MNHNS, CDR2 SASEGT. The CDR3 protein is CASRRGTGGGLGYGYTFGS.

The chain's CDR3 is CASSMGSGLAGNTGELYF. The CDR3, as DNA: TGTGCCAGTAGTATGGGATCCGGACTAGCGGGAAACACCGGGGAGCTGTATTTT. The J gene is TRBJ2-3, the V gene TRBV19, with 12 bases fitting TRBD2. This CDR3 contains 18 residues. The junction had 21 bases not matched to a gene; V was cut back by 3 bases and J by 14 bases. Looked up from germline, CDR1 is LNHDA and CDR2 is SQIVND (reference sequence).

The genes are TRBV7-2 and TRBJ1-2, with D maybe TRBD1 (5 bases). Trimming shortened V by 7 bases and J by 3 bases, and 18 bases separated the two germline ends. The CDR3 is 15 amino acids. From germline, CDR1 is SGHTA and CDR2 FQGNSA. Here the CDR3 reads CASTTRAGVDYGYTF. DNA for the CDR3: TGTGCCAGCACTACAAGAGCGGGGGTCGACTATGGCTACACCTTC.

Comment on this clonotype: One end of the junction is discordant with germline, which a read error may explain. J is TRBJ1-1 and V is TRBV12-3 or TRBV12-4; D is ambiguous. The CDR3 is 13 residues long. CDR3 protein: CASSPGPVPEAIF. CDR3 nucleotides: TGTGCCAGCAGCCCCGGGCCAGTTCCTGAAGCTATCTTT.

This clonotype was seen ten or more times. The chain combines TRBV7-9 with TRBJ1-2; 7 nucleotides match TRBD1. CDR1 and CDR2 (germline): SEHNR, FQNEAQ (reference sequence). Unmatched junction bases numbered 5, after V lost 1 base and J lost 3 bases. The CDR3 is made up of 15 amino acids. The CDR3 DNA follows: TGTGCCAGCAGCTTAGGACAGGGAGGTTACTATGGCTACACCTTC. Its protein product is CASSLGQGGYYGYTF.

The gene calls are TRBV7-6 and TRBJ2-7; TRBD2 matches at 8 bases. The DNA end is more similar to TRBJ2-5, so the J call may be wrong. The CDR3 has 16 residues. Germline loops: CDR1 SGHVS, CDR2 FNYEAQ. The CDR3 loop reads CASSLLAGRSQETQYF. The DNA for the CDR3 is TGTGCCAGCAGCCTCTTAGCGGGGCGCTCCCAAGAGACCCAGTACTTC.

This CDR3 reads CASSLTGGFRETQYF. The CDR3 DNA reads as TGTGCCAGCAGCTTAACAGGGGGCTTTCGGGAGACCCAGTACTTC. The rearrangement joins TRBV11-2 to TRBJ2-5, with 9 bases fitting TRBD1. The CDR3 is made up of 15 amino acids. V was pared by 2 bases and J by 5 bases, with 6 bases of the junction left unmatched. CDR1 and CDR2 (germline): SGHAT, FQNNGV.

The gene calls are TRBV7-3 and TRBJ2-5, with 15 bases matching TRBD2. This CDR3 is built from 16 residues. After removal of 5 bases from V and 11 bases from J, the junction contained 12 bases not matched to a gene. Germline V gives CDR1 SGHTA, CDR2 FQGTGA. The CDR3 reads CASSLGLAGGYNEQYF. The CDR3 nucleotides read TGTGCCAGCAGCCTGGGACTAGCGGGAGGTTACAATGAGCAGTACTTC.

This clonotype was observed a few times. The chain is built from TRBV24-1 and TRBJ2-4, with TRBD1 identical over 9 bases. V was pared by 3 bases and J by 9 bases, with 5 bases of the junction left unmatched. In germline, CDR1 is KGHDR, CDR2 SFDVKD. The CDR3 totals 14 residues. The CDR3 protein is CATSDPGQGLIQYF. CDR3 DNA sequence: TGTGCCACCAGTGATCCGGGACAGGGACTCATTCAGTACTTC.

The rearrangement links TRBV6-1 to TRBJ2-7; 10 positions match TRBD2. CDR3 length: 15 amino acids. J was trimmed by 5 bases and V by 5 bases; bases with no gene match: 9. Germline CDR1 MNHNS, CDR2 SASEGT. The CDR3 region is CASSLASGRNDEQYF. In nucleotides, the CDR3 is TGTGCCAGCAGTCTTGCTAGCGGGAGAAACGACGAGCAGTACTTC.